A selection of T cell receptor beta chains follows, all from one sample in a study of regulatory T cells in long-lasting Graves disease. Each CDR3 protein gets one entry after TCRdb re-called the multiplex PCR reads with MiXCR. Here the sample spans some 370,000 distinct CDR3 sequences, around 21% being singletons. Here the sequenced sample was peripheral blood mononuclear cells (PBMCs), taken when the disease was refractory, from a patient treated with antithyroid drugs. These receptors were taken from a female donor with Graves disease. Both conserved end residues are part of each CDR3. D genes are given only for firm matches. Clone size is stated in some rows and not others, as once, few, many or a class when expanded.

cdr3_nt	cdr3_aa	j_call	d_call	clone_size	v_call
TGTGCCAGCAGCTTAAGATTGCCCCGGGCAGCGGGAAATGCGGCATGGACCTATGGCTACACCTTC	CASSLRLPRAAGNAAWTYGYTF	TRBJ1-2	-	-	TRBV7-9
TGTGCCAGCAGCACCTTCAGGGGGCGAGTGAACACTGAAGCTTTCTTT	CASSTFRGRVNTEAFF	TRBJ1-1	TRBD1	-	TRBV28
TGTGCCAGCAGTTCCCCCCCGGGGGAGACCCAGTACTTC	CASSSPPGETQYF	TRBJ2-5	-	many	TRBV28
TGTGCCAGCAGCCGTGGGACTAGCGGGAGTATCGACGAGCAGTACTTC	CASSRGTSGSIDEQYF	TRBJ2-7	TRBD2	many	TRBV7-9
TGCGCCAGCAGGCAGACTAGCAGCACCGGGGAGCTGTTTTTT	CASRQTSSTGELFF	TRBJ2-2	TRBD2	many	TRBV5-1
TGTGCCGGAACACCGGGACTAGCGGTGAGCACAGATACGCAGTATTTT	CAGTPGLAVSTDTQYF	TRBJ2-3	TRBD2	few	TRBV2
TGCGCCAGCAGCTCGGTTCCAATGGCAGATACGCAGTATTTT	CASSSVPMADTQYF	TRBJ2-3	-	-	TRBV5-1
TGCAGCGTTCGACATGCTAACATTCAGTACTTC	CSVRHANIQYF	TRBJ2-4	-	few	TRBV29-1
TGTGCCAGCAGCCCCCGGGCGAGCCCAAACTCTGGGGCCAACGTCCTGACTTTC	CASSPRASPNSGANVLTF	TRBJ2-6	-	many	TRBV7-9
TGCAGCGTTGCTGATGCAGGGGTAGTTAACTATGGCTACACCTTC	CSVADAGVVNYGYTF	TRBJ1-2	-	many	TRBV29-1
TGTGCCAGCAGCCCGGGGGACCGCACTAATTCACCCCTCCACTTT	CASSPGDRTNSPLHF	TRBJ1-6	-	few	TRBV7-9